These 19 T cell receptor beta chains came from one sample sequenced in a study of sequential checkpoint blockade in melanoma. Treatment defined: randomized to nivolumab then ipilimumab (arm A) or the reverse (arm B). Clones were sequenced by immunoSEQ multiplex PCR, and TCRdb holds only the in-frame ones, with some missing. The sample holds 37,000 or so clones; 30% to 35% are singletons and the top ten take about 1.6%. Sequencing was performed on tumor tissue (inferred from file names), taken from a patient given nivolumab and ipilimumab in sequence. The receptor set was obtained from a human donor with melanoma.

This sequence joins TRBV5-1 and TRBJ2-7, with D perhaps TRBD2 (6 bases). The CDR3 totals 17 residues. Germline V lookup: CDR1 SGHRS, CDR2 YFSETQ. Trimming pared 4 bases from V and 3 bases from J, leaving 23 bases between. The CDR3 reads CASSIPSSGGSLYEQYF. The CDR3 DNA reads TGCGCCAGCAGCATCCCTTCGAGTGGGGGGAGTCTCTACGAGCAGTACTTC. Together with reference TRBV5-1 and TRBJ2-7, the CDR3 gives the full variable domain: KAGVTQTPRYLIKTRGQQVTLSCSPISGHRSVSWYQQTPGQGLQFLFEYFSETQRNKGNFPGRFSGRQFSNSRSEMNVSTLELGDSALYLCASSIPSSGGSLYEQYFGPGTRLTVT.

The gene calls are TRBV6-8 and TRBJ1-2; D unresolved. CDR1 is MNHGY and CDR2 is SAAAGT in the germline V gene. The CDR3 is made up of 15 amino acids. Trimming stripped 0 bases from V and 3 bases from J, with 11 bases between. The DNA of the CDR3 is TGTGCCAGCAGTTACTCGGTGGATATGGACTATGGCTACACCTTC. Its translation is CASSYSVDMDYGYTF.

The chain links TRBV12-5 to TRBJ2-1; D possibly uses TRBD1 or TRBD2 (5 bases each). CDR3 size: 16 residues. V lost 6 bases and J 2 bases, leaving 17 bases between the germline ends. In germline, CDR1 is LGHNT, CDR2 FRNRAP. The chain's CDR3 is CASGPAGTPTYNEQFF. For the CDR3, the DNA is TGTGCTAGTGGCCCGGCCGGGACCCCTACCTACAATGAGCAGTTCTTC.

The J gene is TRBJ2-3, the V gene TRBV29-1; possibly TRBD1 or TRBD2 for D (6 bases each). The CDR3 consists of 13 residues. Trimming took off 6 bases at V and 2 bases at J, with 12 bases between the two ends. The germline V gene has CDR1 SQVTM and CDR2 ANQGSEA. The chain's CDR3 is CSVRRGATDTQYF. The CDR3 DNA is TGCAGCGTCAGGAGGGGGGCCACAGATACGCAGTATTTT.

This clone has only one observation. The chain links TRBV19 to TRBJ2-5, with D tentatively TRBD1 or TRBD2 (6 bases each). This CDR3 contains 16 residues. The V gene lost 3 bases and the J gene lost 4 bases, with 18 bases spanning the gap. The germline CDR1 and CDR2 sequences are LNHDA and SQIVND (reference sequence). The chain's CDR3 is CASSIRGHLGGETQYF. DNA of the CDR3: TGTGCCAGTAGTATCCGGGGACACCTGGGGGGAGAGACCCAGTACTTC.

This CDR3 reads CASSAGQGRFGYTF. CDR3 nucleotides: TGTGCCAGCAGCGCCGGCCAGGGGCGTTTTGGCTACACCTTC. This chain uses TRBV7-5 with TRBJ1-2; the table gives TRBD1 as D, unverified against the DNA. TRBV7-5 is listed as a pseudogene. The CDR3 spans 14 residues.

The chain employs TRBV1 and TRBJ2-1; the listed D gene, TRBD1, was not tested against the DNA. TRBV1 is reported as a pseudogene. The CDR3 runs 16 residues. CDR3 coding DNA: TGCGCCAGCAGCCGATCAGGGGGCGGGTCCTACAATGAGCAGTTCTTC. This translates into CASSRSGGGSYNEQFF.

V and J are TRBV5-1 and TRBJ1-1, with TRBD1 identical over 7 bases. With 0 bases clipped from V and 1 base from J, the junction kept 3 bases outside the gene matches. The CDR3 sequence is 15 residues long. The germline V gene has CDR1 SGHRS and CDR2 YFSETQ. CDR3 DNA: TGCGCCAGCAGCTTGGCCGGGACAGCGAACACTGAAGCTTTCTTT. It codes for CASSLAGTANTEAFF.

The CDR3 loop reads CASSPWGSGGAGELFF. The CDR3 DNA is TGTGCCAGCAGCCCATGGGGTAGCGGCGGTGCCGGGGAGCTGTTTTTT. V gene TRBV11-1 combines with J gene TRBJ2-2, with D possibly TRBD2 on 6 matching bases. The CDR3 loop spans 16 amino acids. CDR1 SGHAT and CDR2 FQDESV come from the germline V gene (reference sequence). V was trimmed by 5 bases and J by 6 bases, leaving 19 bases between them.

The rearrangement links TRBV6-8 to TRBJ2-1; 7 bases are a match to TRBD2. Germline CDR1 is MNHGY and CDR2 is SAAAGT. The CDR3 has 16 residues. Germline trimming cut 2 bases from V and 5 bases from J; bases unmatched to any gene: 9. CDR3 sequence (DNA): TGTGCCAGCAGTTACCCACGGGTGGGAGGGCACAATGAGCAGTTCTTC. This codes for CASSYPRVGGHNEQFF.

The CDR3 nucleotides read TGCGCCAGCAGCTTGGCCGGACTAGCCCGAGAGACCCAGTACTTC. Amino acids: CASSLAGLARETQYF. The chain recombines TRBV5-1 with TRBJ2-5; 8 nucleotides match TRBD2. The CDR3 is 15 residues long. Germline CDR1 is SGHRS and CDR2 is YFSETQ. The ends lost 0 bases at V and 4 bases at J; junction bases unmatched: 5. Using reference TRBV5-1 and TRBJ2-5 for the parts outside the CDR3, the full variable domain is KAGVTQTPRYLIKTRGQQVTLSCSPISGHRSVSWYQQTPGQGLQFLFEYFSETQRNKGNFPGRFSGRQFSNSRSEMNVSTLELGDSALYLCASSLAGLARETQYFGPGTRLLVL.

The chain recombines TRBV4-1 with TRBJ2-2, with TRBD2 matching 10 bases. J gave up 0 bases and V 4 bases, and 5 bases lay outside the gene matches. Per the germline V gene, CDR1 is MGHRA and CDR2 is YSYEKL. The CDR3 is 17 residues long. The CDR3 loop reads CASSRGLARSNTGELFF. CDR3 DNA sequence: TGCGCCAGCAGCCGGGGACTAGCGCGTTCGAACACCGGGGAGCTGTTTTTT.

This clone was observed many times. The V call is TRBV6-8, the J call TRBJ1-1, with a weak D call TRBD1 (6 bases). The V end lost 6 bases, the J end lost 11 bases, and 19 bases lay between the germline ends. CDR3 length: 13 residues. CDR1 is MNHGY and CDR2 is SAAAGT in the germline V gene. The CDR3 nucleotides are TGTGCCAGCAGCCTAAAGGGGGATTTTCGGGCTTTCTTT. It is translated as CASSLKGDFRAFF.

A few counts support this clone. The V call is TRBV28, the J call TRBJ1-6; D is undetermined. Germline CDR1 and CDR2: MDHEN and SYDVKM. V was cut by 4 bases and J by 7 bases, with 11 bases left in between. The CDR3 consists of 14 residues. The CDR3 DNA is TGTGCCAGCAGTTCATGGCAGTCCAATTCACCCCTCCACTTT. It specifies CASSSWQSNSPLHF.

J is TRBJ2-1 and V is TRBV30; D is unresolved. V was pared by 5 bases and J by 0 bases, with 8 bases between. The CDR3 loop spans 13 amino acids. From germline, CDR1 is GTSNPN and CDR2 SVGIG (reference sequence). CDR3 sequence (DNA): TGTGCCTGGGGACCGATCTCCTACAATGAGCAGTTCTTC. This sequence encodes CAWGPISYNEQFF.

J is TRBJ1-5 and V is TRBV30, with D unclear. The germline V and J ends were trimmed by 0 bases and 4 bases, with 10 bases remaining between them. Germline V gives CDR1 GTSNPN, CDR2 SVGIG (reference sequence). This CDR3 spans 14 amino acids. In DNA, the CDR3 is TGTGCCTGGAGTGTAGTTACGGGGAATCAGCCCCAGCATTTT. It specifies CAWSVVTGNQPQHF.

This chain uses TRBV18 with TRBJ2-5; 7 bases are a match to TRBD2. The V gene's germline CDR1 is KGHSH and CDR2 LQKENI. CDR3 length equals 13 residues. The V segment lost 4 bases and the J segment 5 bases; nucleotides outside the gene matches: 4. The CDR3 protein is CASSRLAEETQYF. The CDR3, as DNA: TGTGCCAGCTCACGACTAGCCGAGGAGACCCAGTACTTC.

In this sample, this clone turned up a few times. J is TRBJ2-1 and V is TRBV11-3, with TRBD1 matching over 7 bases. The CDR3 has 14 residues. Germline V gene sequence: CDR1 SGHNT, CDR2 YENEEA. V gave up 5 bases and J gave up 9 bases; unmatched junction bases: 10. The CDR3 here is CASSRDPTGVEQFF. CDR3 bases: TGTGCCAGCAGCCGAGACCCTACAGGGGTTGAGCAGTTCTTC.

The chain uses TRBV5-1 and TRBJ2-2, with 7 nucleotides matching TRBD2. CDR3 size: 15 residues. The V and J ends lost 4 bases and 5 bases, in that order; junction bases with no gene match: 8. Per germline, CDR1 SGHRS and CDR2 YFSETQ. The CDR3 loop is CASSEWGGETGELFF. DNA of the CDR3: TGCGCCAGCAGCGAATGGGGGGGAGAGACCGGGGAGCTGTTTTTT.